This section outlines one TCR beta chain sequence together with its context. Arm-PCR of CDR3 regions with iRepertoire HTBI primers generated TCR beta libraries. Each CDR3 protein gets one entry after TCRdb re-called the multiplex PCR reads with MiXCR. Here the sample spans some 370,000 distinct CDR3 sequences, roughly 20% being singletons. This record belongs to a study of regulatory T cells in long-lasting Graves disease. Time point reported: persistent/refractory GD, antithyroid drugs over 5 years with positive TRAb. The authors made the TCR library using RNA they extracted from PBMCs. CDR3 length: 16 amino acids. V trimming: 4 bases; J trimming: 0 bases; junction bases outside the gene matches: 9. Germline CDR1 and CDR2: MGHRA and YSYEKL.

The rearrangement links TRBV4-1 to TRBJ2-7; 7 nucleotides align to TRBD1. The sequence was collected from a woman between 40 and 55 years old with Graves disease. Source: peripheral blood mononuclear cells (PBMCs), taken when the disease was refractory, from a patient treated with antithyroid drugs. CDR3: CASSPWTGPSSYEQYF. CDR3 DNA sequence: TGCGCCAGCAGCCCGTGGACAGGTCCAAGCTCCTACGAGCAGTACTTC.